This T cell receptor (beta chain) comes out of a study of T-cell reconstitution after alpha-beta-depleted transplantation in children. Unique molecular identifiers tagged the TCRbeta library. TCRdb processed the PCR reads anew with MiXCR; each CDR3 protein has one entry. Here the sample spans about 610,000 distinct CDR3 sequences, about 10% being singletons. Trimming shortened V by 2 bases and J by 9 bases, and 19 bases separated the two germline ends. The CDR3 extends over 15 amino acids. CDR1 and CDR2 from the germline V gene are MGHDK and SYGVNS. The V and J genes are TRBV25-1 and TRBJ2-5; TRBD1 is a possible D gene (6 bases). This TCR was recovered from a human donor who donated a stem cell graft to a child with acute myeloid leukemia. Sequencing used PBMCs from the stem cell graft donor, obtained from the stem cell graft. CDR3 coding DNA: TGTGCCAGCAGTGAAGGGGGCTCGGGTCGGGTGGCCCAGTACTTC. Its protein product is CASSEGGSGRVAQYF.